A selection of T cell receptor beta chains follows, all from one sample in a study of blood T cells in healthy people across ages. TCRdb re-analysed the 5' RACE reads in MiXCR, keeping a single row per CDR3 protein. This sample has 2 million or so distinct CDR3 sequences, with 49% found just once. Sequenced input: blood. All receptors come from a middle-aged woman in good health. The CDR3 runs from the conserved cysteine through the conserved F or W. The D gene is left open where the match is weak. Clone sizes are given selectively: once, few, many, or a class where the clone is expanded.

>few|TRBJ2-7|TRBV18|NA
TGTGCCAGCTCACCAAGGGAGACCTGCGAGCAGTACTTC
CASSPRETCEQYF
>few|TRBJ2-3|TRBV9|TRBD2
TGTGCCAGCAGCGTAGTTAGCGGGGGCACAGATACGCAGTATTTT
CASSVVSGGTDTQYF
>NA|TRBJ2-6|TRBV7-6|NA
TGTGCCAGCAGCTTAGAAGAGGGGTCAATATCTGGGGCCAACGTCCTGACTTTC
CASSLEEGSISGANVLTF
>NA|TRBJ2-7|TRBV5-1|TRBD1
TGCGCCAGCAGCCCTAACAGGGGGCGTTACGAGCAGTACTTC
CASSPNRGRYEQYF
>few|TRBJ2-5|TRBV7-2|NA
TGTGCCAGCAGCTTACAATTAGGGACCCAGTACTTC
CASSLQLGTQYF
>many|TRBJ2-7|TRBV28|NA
TGTGCCAGCAGTGGGACACCCTCCTACGAGCAGTACTTC
CASSGTPSYEQYF
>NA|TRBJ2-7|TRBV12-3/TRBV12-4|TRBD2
TGTGCCAGCAGTCCCGGGGCTAGCGGCGCCTACGAGCAGTACTTC
CASSPGASGAYEQYF
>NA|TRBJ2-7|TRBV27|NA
TGTGCCAGCAGTTCGGAGGGGATCGGTGTTTCCTACGAGCAGTACTTC
CASSSEGIGVSYEQYF
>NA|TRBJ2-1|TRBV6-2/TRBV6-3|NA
TGTGCCAGCAGTGGGGCTAGCATCTCGAATGAGCAGTTCTTC
CASSGASISNEQFF
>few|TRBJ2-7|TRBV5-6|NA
TGTGCCAGCAGCTTCAGCTACAGATACGAGCAGTACTTC
CASSFSYRYEQYF
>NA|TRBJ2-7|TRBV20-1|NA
TGCAGTGCTAGGACTCCCCCTAGCTGGGGGGGGCCAAATCGCAATGAGCAGTACTTC
CSARTPPSWGGPNRNEQYF
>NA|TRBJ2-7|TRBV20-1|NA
TGCAGTGCTCCCCTCCAAACTTACGAGCAGTACTTC
CSAPLQTYEQYF
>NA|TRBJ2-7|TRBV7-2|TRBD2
TGTGCCAGCAGCGGAAGGACTAGAACCTCCTACGAGCAGTACTTC
CASSGRTRTSYEQYF
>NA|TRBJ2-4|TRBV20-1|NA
TGCAGTGCTAGAGACATGGGGGTTTTGGCCAAAAACATTCAGTACTTC
CSARDMGVLAKNIQYF
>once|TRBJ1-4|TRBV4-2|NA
TGTGCCAGCAGCCAAGGGGCAGGGGCCAAGAATGAAAAACTGTTTTTT
CASSQGAGAKNEKLFF
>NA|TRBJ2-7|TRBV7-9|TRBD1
TGTGCCAGCAGGAGGGACAGCTCAACCTACGAGCAGTACTTC
CASRRDSSTYEQYF
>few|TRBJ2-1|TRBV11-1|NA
TGTGCCAGCAGTCTTCCCGGGCCGAAAGCAAATGAGCAGTTCTTC
CASSLPGPKANEQFF
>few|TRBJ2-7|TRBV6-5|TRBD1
TGTGCCAGCAGTCCAACGGACAGGGCGTTTCACGAGCAGTACTTC
CASSPTDRAFHEQYF
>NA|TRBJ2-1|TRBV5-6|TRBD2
TGTGCCAGCAGCTTCGAGAGCGGGGGGGGTTACAATGAGCAGTTCTTC
CASSFESGGGYNEQFF
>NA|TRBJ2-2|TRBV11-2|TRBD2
TGTGCCAGCAGCTTTCTTCCGACTAGCGGGGGGGCGAACACCGGGGAGCTGTTTTTT
CASSFLPTSGGANTGELFF
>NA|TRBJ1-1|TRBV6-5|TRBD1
TGTGCCAGCAGTCCCTCGACAGGGGGCATCACTGAAGCTTTCTTT
CASSPSTGGITEAFF
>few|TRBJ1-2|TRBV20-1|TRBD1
TGCAGTGCTAGAGGTGGCAGGGGGAACTATGGCTACACCTTC
CSARGGRGNYGYTF
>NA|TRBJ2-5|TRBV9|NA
TGTGCCAGCAGCGTAGTCTCCTCACAAGAGACCCAGTACTTC
CASSVVSSQETQYF
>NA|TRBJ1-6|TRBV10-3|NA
TGTGCCATCAGTTCGGAGCAGCCGTATAATTCACCCCTCCACTTT
CAISSEQPYNSPLHF
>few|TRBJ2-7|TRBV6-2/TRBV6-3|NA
TGTGCCAGCAGTGACTCGACTGGGACCTACGAGCAGTACTTC
CASSDSTGTYEQYF
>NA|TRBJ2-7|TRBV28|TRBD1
TGTGCCAGCAGTTCCTACGGGACAGACTACGAGCAGTACTTC
CASSSYGTDYEQYF
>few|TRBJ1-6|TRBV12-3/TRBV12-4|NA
TGTGCCAGCAGTTTATCGGGGTTGAATTCACCCCTCCACTTT
CASSLSGLNSPLHF
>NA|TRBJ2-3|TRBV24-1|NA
TGTGCCACCAGTATCCGGGGGGCATACACAGATACGCAGTATTTT
CATSIRGAYTDTQYF
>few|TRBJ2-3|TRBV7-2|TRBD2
TGTGCCAGCAGCTCGCAACTAGCGAGGAGAACAGATACGCAGTATTTT
CASSSQLARRTDTQYF
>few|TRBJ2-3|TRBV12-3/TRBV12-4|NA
TGTGCCAGCAGTTTACCCCGGGGGATGGGGGCGCTTACAGATACGCAGTATTTT
CASSLPRGMGALTDTQYF
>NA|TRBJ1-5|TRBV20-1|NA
TGCAGTGCTAGTGGTCAGGGTCTCAATCAGCCCCAGCATTTT
CSASGQGLNQPQHF
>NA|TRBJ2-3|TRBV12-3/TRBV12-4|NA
TGTGCCAGCAGCCAGTACTCACCTACAGATACGCAGTATTTT
CASSQYSPTDTQYF
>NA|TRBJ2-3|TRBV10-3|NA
TGTGCCATCAGAGGGGACAGCACAGATACGCAGTATTTT
CAIRGDSTDTQYF
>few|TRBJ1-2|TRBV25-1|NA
TGTGCCAGCAGTGAGACCTCCCACCCCAGCTATGGCTACACCTTC
CASSETSHPSYGYTF
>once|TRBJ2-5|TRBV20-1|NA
TGCAGTACTTCAGGACGATACCGGGAGACCCAGTACTTC
CSTSGRYRETQYF
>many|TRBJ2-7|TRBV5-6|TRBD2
TGTGCCAGCAGCTGGGAGGGCTACGAGCAGTACTTC
CASSWEGYEQYF
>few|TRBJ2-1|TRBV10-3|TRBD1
TGTGCCATCTCGGACAGGGGGTGGGATGAGCAGTTCTTC
CAISDRGWDEQFF
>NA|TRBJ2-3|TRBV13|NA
TGTGCCAACACCTATCTCACAGATACGCAGTATTTT
CANTYLTDTQYF
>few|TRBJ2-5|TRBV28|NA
TGTGCCAGCAAAGGGGGGATGGAGACCCAGTACTTC
CASKGGMETQYF
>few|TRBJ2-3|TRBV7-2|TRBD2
TGTGCCAGCAGCTTAGTCGGCGGGGGAAGCACAGATACGCAGTATTTT
CASSLVGGGSTDTQYF
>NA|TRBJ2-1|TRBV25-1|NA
TGTGCCAGCAGTGATAAGGTGGGGCTAGGCGATGAGCAGTTCTTC
CASSDKVGLGDEQFF
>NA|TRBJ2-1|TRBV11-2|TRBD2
TGTGCCAGCAGTAAAGCGGGGGGACTGTCCTACAATGAGCAGTTCTTC
CASSKAGGLSYNEQFF
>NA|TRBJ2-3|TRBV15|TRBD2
TGTGCCACCAGCGTAGGACTAGCTCGGAGCACAGATACGCAGTATTTT
CATSVGLARSTDTQYF
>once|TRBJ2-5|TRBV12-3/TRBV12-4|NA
TGTGCCAGCAGTTTAGGTCCGTACGGGGAGACCCAGTACTTC
CASSLGPYGETQYF
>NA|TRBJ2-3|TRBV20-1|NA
TGCAGTGCTAGAAGGCCGGACTACCCCACAGATACGCGGTATTTT
CSARRPDYPTDTRYF
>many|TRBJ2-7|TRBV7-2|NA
TGTGCCAGCAGCCCCTATCGGCAGGCCCACGAGCAGTACTTC
CASSPYRQAHEQYF
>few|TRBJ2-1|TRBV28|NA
TGTGCCAGCAGTTATCGGCCGAACTACAATGAGCAGTTCTTC
CASSYRPNYNEQFF
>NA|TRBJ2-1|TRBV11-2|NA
TGTGCCAGCAGCTTATTCAGGGGAGCCTACAATGAGCAGTTCTTC
CASSLFRGAYNEQFF
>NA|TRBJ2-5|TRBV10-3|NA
TGTGCCATCAGTGATTTGGGGGGGGGCGAAGAGACCCAGTACTTC
CAISDLGGGEETQYF
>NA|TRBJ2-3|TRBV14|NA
TGTGCCAGCACGGGGTCTTTTGTCTCAGATATGCAGTATTTT
CASTGSFVSDMQYF
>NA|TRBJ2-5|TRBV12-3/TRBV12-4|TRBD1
TGTGCCAGCAGTTTTTTCCTGGACAGGGGAGGAGAGACCCAGTACTTC
CASSFFLDRGGETQYF
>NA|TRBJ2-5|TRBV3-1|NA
TGTGCCAGCAGCCCGGGCGGGGCGACCCAGTACTTC
CASSPGGATQYF
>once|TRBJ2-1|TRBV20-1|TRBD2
TGCAGTGCGCCCTGGGCGGGGGGTGGCGATGAGCAGTTCTTC
CSAPWAGGGDEQFF
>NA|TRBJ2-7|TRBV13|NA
TGTGCCAGCAGCTTAGACGAGGGTTCCTACGAGCAGTACTTC
CASSLDEGSYEQYF
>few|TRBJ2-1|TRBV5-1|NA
TGCGCCAGCAGCTTCCCCGGAGAGCAGTTCTTC
CASSFPGEQFF
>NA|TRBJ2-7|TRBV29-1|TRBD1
TGCAGCGTTGAAATTGGGGACAGGGAGCAGTACTTC
CSVEIGDREQYF
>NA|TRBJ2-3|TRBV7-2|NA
TGTGCCAGCAGCTTGGGCGGGGGCCCGGGGTCGACAGATACGCAGTATTTT
CASSLGGGPGSTDTQYF
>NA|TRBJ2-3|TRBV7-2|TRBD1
TGTGCCAGCAGCGTCGGGACAGCGAATACGCAGTATTTT
CASSVGTANTQYF